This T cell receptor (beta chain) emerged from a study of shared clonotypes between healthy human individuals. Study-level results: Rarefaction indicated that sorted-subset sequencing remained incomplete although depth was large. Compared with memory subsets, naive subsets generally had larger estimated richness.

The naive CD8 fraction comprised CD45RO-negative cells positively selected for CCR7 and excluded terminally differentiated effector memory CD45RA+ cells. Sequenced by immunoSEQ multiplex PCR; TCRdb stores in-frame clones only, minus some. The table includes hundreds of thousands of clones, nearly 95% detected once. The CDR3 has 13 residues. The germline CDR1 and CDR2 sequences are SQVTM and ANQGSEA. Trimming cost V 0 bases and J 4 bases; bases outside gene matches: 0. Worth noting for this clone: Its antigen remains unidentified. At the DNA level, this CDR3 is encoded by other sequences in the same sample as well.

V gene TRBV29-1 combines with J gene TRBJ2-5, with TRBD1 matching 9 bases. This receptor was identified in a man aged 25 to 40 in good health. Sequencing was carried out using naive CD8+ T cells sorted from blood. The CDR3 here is CSVEEGQGETQYF. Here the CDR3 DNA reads TGCAGCGTTGAAGAGGGACAGGGAGAGACCCAGTACTTC.